These 12 T cell receptor beta chains were all obtained from the same sample, sequenced in a study of early T cells in non-severe SARS-CoV-2 infection. Using its own MiXCR run on the 5' RACE reads, TCRdb lists one record per CDR3 protein. The sample shows over 35,000 distinct CDR3 sequences, about 6.5% of them seen only once. Source: whole blood, taken at baseline. The receptors stem from an adult who was a healthcare worker with PCR-confirmed SARS-CoV-2 infection or an uninfected control (not recorded which).

This clonotype came up many times. The CDR3 DNA sequence: TGTGCCAGCAGTCCCCCGGGACTAGAAGAGACCCAGTACTTC. This sequence encodes CASSPPGLEETQYF. This chain uses TRBV11-2 with TRBJ2-5; 8 bases are shared with TRBD2. The CDR3 extends over 14 amino acids. In germline, CDR1 is SGHAT, CDR2 FQNNGV. After removal of 6 bases from V and 3 bases from J, the junction contained 6 bases not matched to a gene.

This clonotype was picked up many times. J is TRBJ2-3 and V is TRBV24-1; D may be TRBD2 (6 bases). Germline CDR1 is KGHDR and CDR2 is SFDVKD. The CDR3 covers 14 residues. The ends were cut back, 5 bases at V and 3 bases at J, with 11 bases in the middle. The CDR3 nucleotides are TGTGCCACCAGTGGCCAGGCGGGGACAGATACGCAGTATTTT. Translation: CATSGQAGTDTQYF.

In this sample, this clonotype turned up many times. V gene TRBV11-3 combines with J gene TRBJ1-1; a possible D gene is TRBD1 (6 bases). CDR1 and CDR2 from the germline V gene are SGHNT and YENEEA. V was trimmed by 2 bases and J by 4 bases, leaving 8 bases between them. The CDR3 runs to 13 residues. The CDR3 is CASSLRGGTEAFF. The CDR3 DNA follows: TGTGCCAGCAGCTTAAGAGGGGGCACTGAAGCTTTCTTT. The full variable domain, completed using reference TRBV11-3 and TRBJ1-1, is EAGVVQSPRYKIIEKKQPVAFWCNPISGHNTLYWYLQNLGQGPELLIRYENEEAVDDSQLPKDRFSAERLKGVDSTLKIQPAELGDSAVYLCASSLRGGTEAFFGQGTRLTVV.

At least ten counts were recorded for this clonotype. The chain is built from TRBV3-1 and TRBJ2-7; TRBD2 agrees at 15 bases. Germline V gene lookup returns CDR1 LGHDT and CDR2 YNNKEL (reference sequence). Germline trimming cut 6 bases from V and 7 bases from J; bases unmatched to any gene: 4. This CDR3 spans 14 amino acids. For the CDR3, the DNA is TGTGCCAGCAGTGGACTAGCGGGGGGGCGAGAGCAGTACTTC. This translates into CASSGLAGGREQYF.

Many counts were recorded for this clonotype. The gene calls are TRBV13 and TRBJ1-2, with 9 bases identical to TRBD1. CDR1 is PRHDT and CDR2 is FYEKMQ in the germline V gene (reference sequence). This CDR3 comprises 15 residues. Trimming at V came to 6 bases and at J to 1 base, leaving 6 bases not matched to a gene. CDR3 sequence reads: CASSSRQGVNYGYTF. The CDR3 DNA reads TGTGCCAGCAGTTCCCGACAGGGGGTTAACTATGGCTACACCTTC.

This clonotype occurred many times. The gene calls are TRBV13 and TRBJ1-4; no firm D call. Germline V lookup: CDR1 PRHDT, CDR2 FYEKMQ (reference sequence). This CDR3 has 15 amino acids. The V and J ends lost 5 bases and 6 bases respectively, with 16 bases between them. The CDR3 is CASSRDGEPDEKLFF. The CDR3, as DNA: TGTGCCAGCAGCAGAGACGGAGAGCCGGATGAAAAACTGTTTTTT.

This clonotype was detected many times. The V call is TRBV12-3 or TRBV12-4, the J call TRBJ1-1; no clear D. The CDR3 extends over 11 amino acids. The V and J ends lost 6 bases and 0 bases respectively, with 2 bases between them. CDR3 sequence reads: CASRLNTEAFF. The CDR3 DNA reads TGTGCCAGCAGGTTGAACACTGAAGCTTTCTTT.

This clonotype occurred many times. The rearrangement links TRBV20-1 to TRBJ2-1; D call uncertain. The V and J ends lost 6 bases and 5 bases respectively, with 5 bases between them. The CDR3 is 10 residues long. Per germline, CDR1 DFQATT and CDR2 SNEGSKA (reference sequence). Written as DNA, the CDR3 is TGCAGTGCCCCCGACAATGAGCAGTTCTTC. Amino acids: CSAPDNEQFF.

This clonotype has only a few counts. The J gene is TRBJ2-7, the V gene TRBV5-1, with 7 positions matching TRBD2. This CDR3 spans 14 amino acids. Losses at the gene ends were 1 base for V and 2 bases for J; bases not matched to a gene: 3. Germline V lookup: CDR1 SGHRS, CDR2 YFSETQ. CDR3: CASSLIAGPYEQYF. The CDR3 bases are TGCGCCAGCAGCTTGATAGCGGGCCCCTACGAGCAGTACTTC.

This chain links TRBV7-9 with TRBJ2-6; possible D gene TRBD1, 5 bases. Germline CDR1 SEHNR, CDR2 FQNEAQ (reference sequence). Trimming removed 3 bases from V and 0 bases from J, with 9 bases in between. The CDR3 has 16 amino acids. CDR3 coding DNA: TGTGCCAGCAGCTTCCGACAGATCTCTGGGGCCAACGTCCTGACTTTC. Translating gives CASSFRQISGANVLTF.

The chain combines TRBV20-1 with TRBJ2-3, with 7 bases lining up with TRBD1. From germline, CDR1 is DFQATT and CDR2 SNEGSKA (reference sequence). The CDR3 has 12 amino acids. V trimming: 3 bases; J trimming: 3 bases; junction bases outside the gene matches: 0. CDR3 nucleotides: TGCAGTGCTAGGGGACAGACAGATACGCAGTATTTT. Protein: CSARGQTDTQYF.

The chain recombines TRBV20-1 with TRBJ2-3; D is unclear. The germline V and J ends were trimmed by 5 bases and 2 bases, with 5 bases remaining between them. The CDR3 consists of 11 residues. Germline loops: CDR1 DFQATT, CDR2 SNEGSKA (reference sequence). CDR3 coding DNA: TGCAGTGCTGACAACACAGATACGCAGTATTTT. Translation: CSADNTDTQYF.